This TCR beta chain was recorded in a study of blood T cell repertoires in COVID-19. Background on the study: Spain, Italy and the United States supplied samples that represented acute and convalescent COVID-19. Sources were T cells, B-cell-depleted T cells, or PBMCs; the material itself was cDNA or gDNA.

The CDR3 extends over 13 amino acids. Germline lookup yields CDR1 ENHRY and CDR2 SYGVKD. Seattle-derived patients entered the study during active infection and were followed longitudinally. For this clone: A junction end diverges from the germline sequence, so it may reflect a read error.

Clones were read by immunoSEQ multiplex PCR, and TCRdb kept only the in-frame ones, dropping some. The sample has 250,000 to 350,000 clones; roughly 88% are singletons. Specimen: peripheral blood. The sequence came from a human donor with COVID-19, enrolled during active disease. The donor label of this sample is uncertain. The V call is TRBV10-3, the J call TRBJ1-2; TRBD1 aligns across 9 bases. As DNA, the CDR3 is TGTGCCATGAGTGGACAGGGGCCTTATGGCTACACCTTC. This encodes CAMSGQGPYGYTF.